Listed below are T cell receptor beta chains from one sample, sequenced in a study of monozygotic twins with inflammatory bowel disease. TCRdb reprocessed the 5' RACE reads and reports one entry per CDR3 protein, with no DNA. The sample table sets out nearly 450,000 distinct CDR3 sequences. Sequencing used blood. The source of these receptors is a human donor with ulcerative colitis or Crohn's disease, or a healthy co-twin of an affected twin (not recorded which). CDR3s include the opening cysteine and the closing phenylalanine or tryptophan.

>TRBJ2-2|TRBV5-1
CASRQGRIAGELFF
>TRBJ1-2|TRBV28
CAILTVPGYGYTF
>TRBJ1-1|TRBV5-4
CASSAGQGRAANTEAFF
>TRBJ2-3|TRBV10-3
CAISGSSVDTQYF
>TRBJ2-7|TRBV7-9
CASSFVLGRGIEQYF
>TRBJ2-2|TRBV4-2
CASSLAGHPNTGELFF
>TRBJ2-7|TRBV6-1
CASSETIRGTYEQYF
>TRBJ2-3|TRBV10-3
CAISPGKADTQYF
>TRBJ2-2|TRBV29-1
CSVGGGQGAIGELFF
>TRBJ2-1|TRBV9
CASSPRTSGPYNEQFF
>TRBJ1-5|TRBV18
CASSGLGTGGNQPQHF
>TRBJ1-5|TRBV7-2
CASSLSLSNQPQHF
>TRBJ2-6|TRBV28
CASTTGGSGANVLTF
>TRBJ2-7|TRBV5-4
CASSSTGTASYEQYF
>TRBJ2-3|TRBV6-2/TRBV6-3
CASSYAAGERDTDTQYF
>TRBJ1-5|TRBV29-1
CSVAMDLGQPQHF
>TRBJ1-6|TRBV12-3/TRBV12-4
CASSFGGGSSNSPLHF
>TRBJ1-4|TRBV7-8
CASSPVGTGGEKLFF
>TRBJ2-5|TRBV10-2
CASSEWGAGDQETQYF
>TRBJ2-2|TRBV18
CASSQQGAQVTGELFF
>TRBJ2-3|TRBV6-2/TRBV6-3
CATLSPPTQYF
>TRBJ2-7|TRBV5-1
CASSPLSSGRAYEQYF
>TRBJ1-1|TRBV10-3
CAISPGTGWNTEAFF
>TRBJ2-3|TRBV20-1
CSARQILASKRDTQYF
>TRBJ1-2|TRBV20-1
CSAMQNPGYTF
>TRBJ2-5|TRBV7-2
CASSLGGDQETQYF
>TRBJ2-7|TRBV2
CASKRQTSGPRYEQYF
>TRBJ2-7|TRBV12-3/TRBV12-4
CASRSDAGGEQYF
>TRBJ1-5|TRBV19
CASSIRGQENQPQHF
>TRBJ2-3|TRBV20-1
CSAPGGSSGGADTQYF
>TRBJ1-5|TRBV19
CASSNQDSNQPQHF
>TRBJ1-2|TRBV6-2/TRBV6-3
CASSYGGAGPYGYTF
>TRBJ1-2|TRBV6-5
CASRERVSYGYTF
>TRBJ2-7|TRBV5-6
CASKLTGSEQYF
>TRBJ2-2|TRBV5-1
CASSLDNPAGELFF
>TRBJ1-1|TRBV29-1
CSVGDRGEGVAAFF
>TRBJ2-3|TRBV20-1
CSAPEGGRAGDTQYF
>TRBJ2-7|TRBV7-8
CASSLLSAGGYEQYF
>TRBJ2-2|TRBV12-3/TRBV12-4
CASSYDRITTGELFF
>TRBJ2-2|TRBV18
CASSYEQGRGELFF
>TRBJ1-1|TRBV2
CASNSGVNTEAFF
>TRBJ2-2|TRBV7-2
CASSVRAPNTGELFF
>TRBJ2-5|TRBV5-1
CASKAGVEETQYF
>TRBJ2-2|TRBV12-3/TRBV12-4
CASSLIAGYTGELFF
>TRBJ1-1|TRBV24-1
CATSDLGGTEAFF
>TRBJ1-3|TRBV28
CASTPPGNTIYF
>TRBJ2-7|TRBV12-3/TRBV12-4
CASSGTGGRYEQYF